One and the same sample provided the 6 T cell receptor beta chains below, sequenced in a study of cytomegalovirus exposure and HLA in healthy donors. The study ran its PCR with 60 Vbeta and 13 Jbeta primers. The table came from immunoSEQ multiplex PCR; TCRdb's copy has only in-frame clones and leaves some out. This table has some 120,000 clones, roughly 80% appearing once. Sample: PBMCs. These TCRs come from a male donor in good health and CMV-seropositive.

This chain connects TRBV29-1 to TRBJ1-1; D ambiguous. In germline, CDR1 is SQVTM, CDR2 ANQGSEA. CDR3 length: 14 amino acids. The V and J ends lost 4 bases and 3 bases respectively, with 15 bases between them. The chain's CDR3 is CSVGSRLPDTEAFF. CDR3 DNA sequence: TGCAGCGTTGGAAGTAGACTCCCGGACACTGAAGCTTTCTTT. The full variable domain, its missing parts supplied by reference TRBV29-1 and TRBJ1-1, is SAVISQKPSRDICQRGTSLTIQCQVDSQVTMMFWYRQQPGQSLTLIATANQGSEATYESGFVIDKFPISRPNLTFSTLTVSNMSPEDSSIYLCSVGSRLPDTEAFFGQGTRLTVV.

The rearrangement links TRBV30 to TRBJ1-1; D unresolved. The germline V gene encodes CDR1 GTSNPN and CDR2 SVGIG (reference sequence). Deletions cut 0 bases from V and 3 bases from J, with 8 bases between. The CDR3 extends over 13 amino acids. CDR3 in amino acids: CAWSVEFHTEAFF. The CDR3 DNA reads as TGTGCCTGGAGTGTTGAGTTCCACACTGAAGCTTTCTTT.

The genes are TRBV15 and TRBJ2-7, with TRBD2 matching over 8 bases. V shed 1 base, J shed 3 bases, and the junction held 23 bases outside the gene matches. The germline V gene encodes CDR1 LNHNV and CDR2 YYDKDF (reference sequence). The CDR3 is made up of 21 amino acids. CDR3 bases: TGTGCCACCAGCAGAGGTGCCGGTCGGGGTAGCGGGACCTATCTTTTCTACGAGCAGTACTTC. Residues: CATSRGAGRGSGTYLFYEQYF. Combining the CDR3 with reference TRBV15 and TRBJ2-7 gives the whole variable domain DAMVIQNPRYQVTQFGKPVTLSCSQTLNHNVMYWYQQKSSQAPKLLFHYYDKDFNNEADTPDNFQSRRPNTSFCFLDIRSPGLGDTAMYLCATSRGAGRGSGTYLFYEQYFGPGTRLTVT.

V gene TRBV29-1 combines with J gene TRBJ1-1; D unresolved. The CDR3 contains 13 residues. Deletions cut 1 base from V and 6 bases from J, with 12 bases between. Per the germline V gene, CDR1 is SQVTM and CDR2 is ANQGSEA. CDR3 loop: CSVEGGWPAEAFF. As DNA, the CDR3 is TGCAGCGTTGAAGGCGGGTGGCCGGCTGAAGCTTTCTTT.

This clone was seen a handful of times. V usage is TRBV23-1 and J usage is TRBJ1-4; 8 bases fit TRBD1. TRBV23-1 is an open reading frame whose function is uncertain. After removal of 7 bases from V and 1 base from J, the junction contained 5 bases not matched to a gene. The CDR3 spans 15 residues. The CDR3 reads CASTRGQGTNEKLFF. Here the CDR3 DNA reads TGCGCCAGCACCCGAGGACAGGGAACTAATGAAAAACTGTTTTTT.

The sample holds a few counts of this clone. The rearrangement links TRBV5-4 to TRBJ1-1; D is undetermined. The CDR3 is 15 residues long. Germline values: CDR1 SGHNT, CDR2 YYREEE (reference sequence). V gave up 0 bases and J gave up 6 bases, with 15 bases separating them. The CDR3 bases are TGTGCCAGCAGCTTGGCCAAAAAAGGGAGCGCTGAAGCTTTCTTT. This encodes CASSLAKKGSAEAFF.